Below, one T cell receptor (beta chain) is given with its context. Profiled with immunoSEQ multiplex PCR; TCRdb holds only in-frame clones, not every one. Of some 170,000 clones in the sample, roughly 83% were seen once. The data stem from a study of blood T cell repertoires in COVID-19. In the study overall: PBMCs, B-cell-depleted T cells, or T cells were the source of the cDNA or gDNA that made up the material.

Germline-derived CDR1 and CDR2 are LNHDA and SQIVND (reference sequence). The V gene lost 5 bases and the J gene lost 9 bases, with 22 bases spanning the gap. The CDR3 has 15 amino acids. Sample: peripheral blood. This rearrangement joins TRBV19 to TRBJ1-2; D is unclear. The source is a woman aged 40 to 55 with COVID-19, enrolled during active disease. CDR3 sequence (DNA): TGTGCCAGTAGTGGTAGGGATGGGAGGACGAGGAGCTACACCTTC. Amino acid sequence: CASSGRDGRTRSYTF.